These 18 T cell receptor beta chains were sequenced from one sample in a study of blood T cell repertoires in COVID-19. Measured with immunoSEQ multiplex PCR; TCRdb has only the in-frame clones, and not every one. The table shows about 58,000 clones, with over 75% occurring only once. Input material: peripheral blood. The source of these receptors is a man between 40 and 49 years old with active COVID-19.

This clone has only a few counts. The V and J genes are TRBV28 and TRBJ2-1, with D perhaps TRBD1 (6 bases). CDR3 length: 15 residues. Germline lookup yields CDR1 MDHEN and CDR2 SYDVKM. V was pared by 7 bases and J by 0 bases, with 13 bases between. CDR3 loop: CASNLRGSSYNEQFF. The CDR3 DNA reads TGTGCCAGCAACCTCAGGGGCAGCTCCTACAATGAGCAGTTCTTC.

The chain uses TRBV5-1 and TRBJ2-1; D possibly corresponds to TRBD1 (6 bases). In germline, CDR1 is SGHRS, CDR2 YFSETQ. Trimming stripped 3 bases from V and 4 bases from J, with 11 bases between. The CDR3 has 14 residues. The CDR3 reads CASSSRDNYNEQFF. CDR3 DNA: TGCGCCAGCAGCTCCCGGGACAATTACAATGAGCAGTTCTTC.

This clone was detected only once. The rearrangement joins TRBV15 to TRBJ2-3; D ambiguous. V was cut by 1 base and J by 2 bases, with 10 bases left in between. CDR3 length: 15 residues. CDR1 is LNHNV and CDR2 is YYDKDF in the germline V gene (reference sequence). The chain's CDR3 is CATSRGVSNTDTQYF. CDR3 DNA sequence: TGTGCCACCAGCAGAGGTGTGAGTAACACAGATACGCAGTATTTT.

V usage is TRBV5-4 and J usage is TRBJ2-7; 7 positions agree with TRBD2. CDR3 length equals 16 residues. The V gene's germline CDR1 is SGHNT and CDR2 YYREEE (reference sequence). V lost 5 bases, J lost 5 bases, and 16 bases stayed unmatched. The CDR3 loop is CASSPGGGTLSNEQYF. The CDR3, as DNA: TGTGCCAGCAGTCCCGGGGGAGGGACTCTCTCGAACGAGCAGTACTTC. Together with reference TRBV5-4 and TRBJ2-7, the CDR3 gives the full variable domain: ETGVTQSPTHLIKTRGQQVTLRCSSQSGHNTVSWYQQALGQGPQFIFQYYREEENGRGNFPPRFSGLQFPNYSSELNVNALELDDSALYLCASSPGGGTLSNEQYFGPGTRLTVT.

This clone was found once. The rearrangement links TRBV19 to TRBJ2-2; no firm D call. The CDR3 has 13 amino acids. From germline, CDR1 is LNHDA and CDR2 SQIVND (reference sequence). With 7 bases removed from V and 1 base from J, the gap between germline ends came to 7 bases. CDR3 nucleotides: TGTGCCAGTACCCCCCGGAACACCGGGGAGCTGTTTTTT. Residues: CASTPRNTGELFF.

V gene TRBV2 combines with J gene TRBJ2-1; 8 bases agree with TRBD2. The V gene end was trimmed by 7 bases and the J gene end by 4 bases; junction bases not matched to a gene: 6. CDR3 length equals 14 residues. Germline V lookup: CDR1 SNHLY, CDR2 FYNNEI. Here the CDR3 DNA reads TGTGCCAGCAAGGAGCGGGAGTCGTACAATGAGCAGTTCTTC. It encodes CASKERESYNEQFF. Full variable domain (rest looked up from reference TRBV2 and TRBJ2-1): EPEVTQTPSHQVTQMGQEVILRCVPISNHLYFYWYRQILGQKVEFLVSFYNNEISEKSEIFDDQFSVERPDGSNFTLKIRSTKLEDSAMYFCASKERESYNEQFFGPGTRLTVL.

This clone was found once. V gene TRBV27 combines with J gene TRBJ1-6; tentatively, D is TRBD1 (5 bases). V was shortened by 0 bases and J by 10 bases, with 10 bases between the two germline ends. This CDR3 comprises 14 residues. Looked up from germline, CDR1 is MNHEY and CDR2 is SMNVEV (reference sequence). The CDR3 DNA reads as TGTGCCAGCAGTTTATCGGGTTGGGGCTCACCCCTCCACTTT. This gives the protein CASSLSGWGSPLHF.

In DNA form, the CDR3 reads TGTGCCAGCAGCTTAGGGTCGCGGGTGTCCTACGAGCAGTACTTC. Its translation is CASSLGSRVSYEQYF. The chain carries TRBV7-2 and TRBJ2-7, with D tentatively TRBD2 (5 bases). Per germline, CDR1 SGHTA and CDR2 FQGNSA. The CDR3 length is 15 residues. Trimming cost V 1 base and J 1 base, with 11 bases left between them.

V is TRBV30 and J is TRBJ2-1; 9 bases are a match to TRBD2. V lost 6 bases and J lost 1; bases outside the gene matches: 7. Germline V gene sequence: CDR1 GTSNPN, CDR2 SVGIG (reference sequence). CDR3 size: 15 residues. The CDR3 sequence is CACASGMGSYNEQFF. The CDR3 region has the DNA TGTGCCTGCGCTAGCGGGATGGGTTCCTACAATGAGCAGTTCTTC.

This clone was picked up a small number of times. The J gene is TRBJ1-6, the V gene TRBV9; perhaps TRBD1 as D (5 bases). The CDR3 spans 15 residues. Trimming removed 3 bases at V and 7 bases at J, with 14 bases between. Germline V gene lookup returns CDR1 SGDLS and CDR2 YYNGEE. This chain's CDR3 is CASSETGGSNSPLHF. Written as DNA, the CDR3 is TGTGCCAGCAGCGAGACCGGGGGGTCGAATTCACCCCTCCACTTT.

The chain couples TRBV18 to TRBJ1-5; 8 positions agree with TRBD1. From germline, CDR1 is KGHSH and CDR2 LQKENI. V gave up 3 bases and J gave up 5 bases; unmatched junction bases: 6. The CDR3 runs to 15 residues. The CDR3 DNA sequence: TGTGCCAGCTCACCCCGGACAGGGTCACATCAGCCCCAGCATTTT. This codes for CASSPRTGSHQPQHF.

J is TRBJ2-4 and V is TRBV3-1 (or the pseudogene TRBV3-2); TRBD2 matches at 7 bases. CDR1 is LGHDT, CDR2 YNNKEL, per germline (reference sequence). The J segment lost 7 bases and the V segment lost 2 bases, leaving 8 bases of the junction unmatched. This CDR3 has 15 amino acids. The CDR3 is CASSQIGGSKNIQYF. The CDR3 DNA follows: TGTGCCAGCAGCCAAATAGGCGGGAGTAAGAACATTCAGTACTTC.

This clone was counted only a few times. The CDR3 bases are TGTGCCAGCAGCTTCACAGGGCTGAACACTGAAGCTTTCTTT. This gives the protein CASSFTGLNTEAFF. The chain joins TRBV11-2 to TRBJ1-1; D possibly corresponds to TRBD1 (6 bases). Germline V lookup: CDR1 SGHAT, CDR2 FQNNGV. This CDR3 contains 14 residues. Trimming cost V 3 bases and J 0 bases, with 8 bases left between them.

This chain connects TRBV30 to TRBJ2-1; 9 bases agree with TRBD2. Germline trimming cut 1 base from V and 8 bases from J; bases unmatched to any gene: 9. Germline CDR1 GTSNPN, CDR2 SVGIG (reference sequence). This CDR3 contains 15 residues. The CDR3 nucleotides are TGTGCCTGGAGTGGGGTGCAGGGGACTAGCTATGAGCAGTTCTTC. Translated: CAWSGVQGTSYEQFF. The full variable domain, with the rest looked up from reference TRBV30 and TRBJ2-1, is SQTIHQWPATLVQPVGSPLSLECTVEGTSNPNLYWYRQAAGRGLQLLFYSVGIGQISSEVPQNLSASRPQDRQFILSSKKLLLSDSGFYLCAWSGVQGTSYEQFFGPGTRLTVL.

This chain joins TRBV2 and TRBJ2-3, with 8 bases identical to TRBD2. V shed 8 bases, J shed 1 base, and the junction held 14 bases outside the gene matches. This CDR3 comprises 17 residues. Germline CDR1 and CDR2: SNHLY and FYNNEI. In nucleotides, the CDR3 is TGTGCCAGCTCTTCAGCCTCTTCGACTAGCGGCACAGATACGCAGTATTTT. It encodes CASSSASSTSGTDTQYF. The full variable domain, in which reference TRBV2 and TRBJ2-3 provide the parts outside the CDR3, is EPEVTQTPSHQVTQMGQEVILRCVPISNHLYFYWYRQILGQKVEFLVSFYNNEISEKSEIFDDQFSVERPDGSNFTLKIRSTKLEDSAMYFCASSSASSTSGTDTQYFGPGTRLTVL.

The chain links TRBV6-1 to TRBJ2-1, with 8 nucleotides matching TRBD1. The germline V gene encodes CDR1 MNHNS and CDR2 SASEGT. J was trimmed by 2 bases and V by 2 bases; bases with no gene match: 8. This CDR3 region has 17 residues. The CDR3 region has the DNA TGTGCCAGCAGTGAAATGACCCCAGGGGGCCCCTACAATGAGCAGTTCTTC. It yields the protein CASSEMTPGGPYNEQFF.

The chain carries TRBV6-5 and TRBJ1-1; 7 positions match TRBD1. Losses at the gene ends were 6 bases for V and 1 base for J; bases not matched to a gene: 8. Germline lookup yields CDR1 MNHEY and CDR2 SVGAGI. The CDR3 has 15 residues. Here the CDR3 DNA reads TGTGCCAGCAGACCCGATAGGGACAGGAACACTGAAGCTTTCTTT. Its protein is CASRPDRDRNTEAFF.

The rearrangement links TRBV7-6 to TRBJ2-7, with D perhaps TRBD2 (7 bases). Germline V gene data show CDR1 as SGHVS and CDR2 as FNYEAQ. The CDR3 sequence is 18 residues long. V lost 5 bases and J lost 5, with 28 bases in between. The CDR3 is CASSSLDVERGATNEQYF. DNA of the CDR3: TGTGCCAGCAGCAGCTTAGACGTGGAACGGGGGGCTACGAACGAGCAGTACTTC.